Listed here are 27 T cell receptor beta chains from one sample, sequenced in a study of cytomegalovirus exposure and HLA in healthy donors. The primer mix had 60 Vbeta and 13 Jbeta primers. Libraries were prepared by immunoSEQ multiplex PCR; TCRdb keeps only in-frame clonotypes and omits some of them. Of about 150,000 clones in the sample, approximately 80% are singletons; the top ten hold 5.6%. Sequencing was carried out using PBMCs. These receptors were collected from a woman aged 35 to 49 in good health and CMV-seropositive.

This rearrangement joins TRBV19 to TRBJ2-3; 7 bases fit TRBD1. Germline assignment: CDR1 LNHDA and CDR2 SQIVND (reference sequence). CDR3 length: 16 amino acids. Trimming at V came to 7 bases and at J to 2 bases, leaving 12 bases not matched to a gene. The CDR3 loop is CASTHTGTANTDTQYF. In DNA form, the CDR3 reads TGTGCCAGTACCCACACAGGGACAGCGAACACAGATACGCAGTATTTT.

This chain links TRBV19 with TRBJ2-5; TRBD1 agrees at 9 bases. The CDR3 is 13 amino acids. Germline-derived CDR1 and CDR2 are LNHDA and SQIVND (reference sequence). V gave up 7 bases and J gave up 3 bases; unmatched junction bases: 3. DNA for the CDR3: TGTGCCAGTATGGGACAGGGAGAAGAGACCCAGTACTTC. Its translation: CASMGQGEETQYF.

The V gene is TRBV30, the J gene TRBJ2-7; TRBD1 matches 10 bases. Unmatched junction bases numbered 10, after V lost 6 bases and J lost 5 bases. Germline lookup yields CDR1 GTSNPN and CDR2 SVGIG (reference sequence). This CDR3 is 14 amino acids long. The CDR3 is CACTSDRGLNEQYF. For the CDR3, the DNA is TGTGCCTGCACCTCCGACAGGGGGCTAAACGAGCAGTACTTC.

This rearrangement joins TRBV5-1 to TRBJ2-3, with 13 bases lining up with TRBD2. Per germline, CDR1 SGHRS and CDR2 YFSETQ. The CDR3 runs 17 residues. After removal of 0 bases from V and 9 bases from J, the junction contained 10 bases not matched to a gene. The CDR3 region is CASSLGGTSGIRRTQYF. CDR3 nucleotides: TGCGCCAGCAGCTTGGGTGGGACTAGCGGGATACGACGGACGCAGTATTTT.

This clone was seen a few times. V is TRBV11-3 and J is TRBJ2-1, with 11 bases identical to TRBD2. V was pared by 5 bases and J by 2 bases, with 5 bases of the junction left unmatched. Looked up from germline, CDR1 is SGHNT and CDR2 is YENEEA. The CDR3 is 16 residues long. The CDR3 DNA is TGTGCCAGCAGCATGCCTAGCGGGGGGACCTACAATGAGCAGTTCTTC. This codes for CASSMPSGGTYNEQFF.

The CDR3 DNA is TGTGCCTGCTATGGGGCCTACTATGGCTACACCTTC. As protein: CACYGAYYGYTF. V gene TRBV30 combines with J gene TRBJ1-2; a possible D gene is TRBD1 (5 bases). V was clipped by 6 bases and J by 3 bases, with 11 bases between them. Germline CDR1 GTSNPN, CDR2 SVGIG (reference sequence). CDR3 length: 12 amino acids. Drawing the rest from reference TRBV30 and TRBJ1-2, the complete variable domain is SQTIHQWPATLVQPVGSPLSLECTVEGTSNPNLYWYRQAAGRGLQLLFYSVGIGQISSEVPQNLSASRPQDRQFILSSKKLLLSDSGFYLCACYGAYYGYTFGSGTRLTVV.

V and J are TRBV18 and TRBJ1-1; D possibly corresponds to TRBD1 (5 bases). V lost 1 base, J lost 1 base, and 10 bases lay in between. In germline, CDR1 is KGHSH, CDR2 LQKENI. The CDR3 consists of 15 residues. The DNA for the CDR3 is TGTGCCAGCTCACCACAGGGTAGGGGGAACACTGAAGCTTTCTTT. Protein product: CASSPQGRGNTEAFF.

The chain is built from TRBV6-1 and TRBJ1-2, with a weak D call TRBD1 (6 bases). Trimming pared 3 bases from V and 2 bases from J, leaving 10 bases between. This CDR3 contains 14 residues. In germline, CDR1 is MNHNS, CDR2 SASEGT. The CDR3 DNA reads as TGTGCCAGCAGTGAGGGAGACAGGAACTATGGCTACACCTTC. Its translation is CASSEGDRNYGYTF.

The chain uses TRBV5-1 and TRBJ2-5; 8 bases are a match to TRBD1. The V gene's germline CDR1 is SGHRS and CDR2 YFSETQ. Trimming took 4 bases from V and 5 from J; bases not matched to a gene: 10. This CDR3 comprises 15 residues. The CDR3 region is CASSEGQGFGETQYF. The CDR3 DNA reads TGCGCCAGCAGCGAAGGACAGGGTTTCGGCGAGACCCAGTACTTC.

The chain has TRBV9 and TRBJ2-7; tentatively, D is TRBD2 (6 bases). Trimming removed 6 bases from V and 5 bases from J, with 21 bases in between. The CDR3 loop spans 15 amino acids. Germline-derived CDR1 and CDR2 are SGDLS and YYNGEE. The CDR3 here is CASTLSVSGGDEQYF. The CDR3, as DNA: TGTGCCAGCACTCTATCAGTGTCTGGCGGGGACGAGCAGTACTTC.

This chain links TRBV7-6 with TRBJ1-4; tentatively, D is TRBD1 (5 bases). The ends were cut back, 2 bases at V and 7 bases at J, with 11 bases in the middle. The CDR3 extends over 14 amino acids. Germline loops: CDR1 SGHVS, CDR2 FNYEAQ. Here the CDR3 reads CASSLRQQGEKLFF. DNA of the CDR3: TGTGCCAGCAGCTTACGGCAGCAGGGTGAAAAACTGTTTTTT.

The V and J genes are TRBV9 and TRBJ2-5; tentatively, D is TRBD1 (6 bases). CDR3 size: 17 residues. Trimming left V 0 bases short and J 1 base short, with 16 bases between. Germline V lookup: CDR1 SGDLS, CDR2 YYNGEE. The CDR3 DNA follows: TGTGCCAGCAGCGTAGCTAGGGGCAGGGGATCCCAAGAGACCCAGTACTTC. It specifies CASSVARGRGSQETQYF.

This sequence joins TRBV7-2 and TRBJ2-7; D possibly corresponds to TRBD1 (5 bases). Looked up from germline, CDR1 is SGHTA and CDR2 is FQGNSA. V was clipped by 7 bases and J by 9 bases, with 13 bases between them. The CDR3 covers 11 residues. Here the CDR3 reads CASTAGLRQYF. The CDR3, as DNA: TGTGCCAGCACCGCAGGGCTCCGGCAGTACTTC.

The rearrangement links TRBV2 to TRBJ2-1, with 11 bases identical to TRBD2. The germline V gene has CDR1 SNHLY and CDR2 FYNNEI. CDR3 length: 15 amino acids. V shed 2 bases, J shed 7 bases, and the junction held 4 bases outside the gene matches. CDR3 protein: CASSELAGGPNEQFF. The CDR3 region has the DNA TGTGCCAGCAGTGAACTAGCGGGAGGACCGAATGAGCAGTTCTTC.

This clone showed up just a few times. The chain combines TRBV7-8 with TRBJ2-2; D perhaps matches TRBD2 (6 bases). Germline V lookup: CDR1 SGHVS, CDR2 FQNEAQ. V was pared by 10 bases and J by 0 bases, with 12 bases between. CDR3 length: 14 amino acids. This CDR3 is CATNRGTNTGELFF. The CDR3 DNA reads as TGTGCCACCAATCGCGGGACGAACACCGGGGAGCTGTTTTTT.

This clone has more than one count but fewer than ten. The J gene is TRBJ2-7, the V gene TRBV6-6; TRBD2 might be the D (5 bases). The germline V and J ends were trimmed by 2 bases and 2 bases, with 13 bases remaining between them. Germline CDR1 MNHNY, CDR2 SVGAGI (reference sequence). The CDR3 loop spans 15 amino acids. The CDR3 nucleotides read TGTGCCAGCAGTTACCCCGGGAAGGGCACCTACGAGCAGTACTTC. It translates to CASSYPGKGTYEQYF.

V gene TRBV7-9 combines with J gene TRBJ2-5; D is uncertain. Germline CDR1 SEHNR, CDR2 FQNEAQ (reference sequence). This CDR3 region has 12 residues. V lost 4 bases and J lost 5, with 8 bases in between. In nucleotides, the CDR3 is TGTGCCAGCAGCTCCTTAGTGGAGACCCAGTACTTC. Amino acid sequence: CASSSLVETQYF.

There are a few counts of this clone. The V gene is TRBV19, the J gene TRBJ1-5, with 7 bases identical to TRBD1. The CDR3 loop spans 13 amino acids. From germline, CDR1 is LNHDA and CDR2 SQIVND (reference sequence). J lost 8 bases, V lost 5 bases, and 6 bases had no gene match. This chain's CDR3 is CASSLQGREPQHF. CDR3 DNA sequence: TGTGCCAGTAGTCTACAGGGGCGGGAGCCCCAGCATTTT.

The chain links TRBV7-8 to TRBJ2-2; D is unresolved. The CDR3 totals 15 residues. V was pared by 6 bases and J by 3 bases, with 14 bases between. Germline CDR1 reads SGHVS; CDR2 reads FQNEAQ. The CDR3 here is CASSSRAPDTGELFF. DNA of the CDR3: TGTGCCAGCAGTTCCCGCGCACCCGACACCGGGGAGCTGTTTTTT.

J is TRBJ2-3 and V is TRBV30, with TRBD2 matching 9 bases. In germline, CDR1 is GTSNPN, CDR2 SVGIG (reference sequence). Germline trimming cut 1 base from V and 9 bases from J; bases unmatched to any gene: 2. The CDR3 runs to 12 residues. CDR3 region: CAWSATSGTQYF. The CDR3 region has the DNA TGTGCCTGGAGTGCCACTAGCGGGACGCAGTATTTT.

This chain connects TRBV19 to TRBJ1-6, with 8 bases aligning to TRBD1. The CDR3 consists of 13 residues. Germline V gene sequence: CDR1 LNHDA, CDR2 SQIVND (reference sequence). V lost 5 bases, J lost 10 bases, and 4 bases stayed unmatched. The CDR3 loop is CASSPTGVSPLHF. Written as DNA, the CDR3 is TGTGCCAGTAGTCCGACAGGGGTATCACCCCTCCACTTT.

The V gene is TRBV27, the J gene TRBJ2-7; TRBD2 matches 7 bases. Per germline, CDR1 MNHEY and CDR2 SMNVEV (reference sequence). The CDR3 totals 13 residues. The trim removed 3 bases at V and 2 bases at J, leaving 1 base unmatched. The CDR3 region has the DNA TGTGCCAGCAGTTTCGGGACTACCTACGAGCAGTACTTC. Its protein is CASSFGTTYEQYF.

This chain connects TRBV5-1 to TRBJ2-3; 9 bases are a match to TRBD2. V dropped 0 bases and J dropped 2; count of bases not matched to a gene: 10. The CDR3 runs to 18 residues. Germline V gives CDR1 SGHRS, CDR2 YFSETQ. The CDR3 here is CASSLGLLAGGTTDTQYF. The CDR3 DNA follows: TGCGCCAGCAGCTTGGGGCTTCTGGCGGGAGGGACCACAGATACGCAGTATTTT.

The rearrangement links TRBV9 to TRBJ2-1; 10 nucleotides line up with TRBD2. The CDR3 sequence is 15 residues long. Looked up from germline, CDR1 is SGDLS and CDR2 is YYNGEE. Trimming at V came to 0 bases and at J to 4 bases, leaving 1 base not matched to a gene. The CDR3 region is CASSVGTSGYNEQFF. The DNA for the CDR3 is TGTGCCAGCAGCGTAGGGACTAGCGGTTACAATGAGCAGTTCTTC.

A single count supports this clone. The V and J genes are TRBV12-2 and TRBJ2-7; the D call of TRBD2 is as the table states it, not checked on the DNA. TRBV12-2 is reported as a pseudogene. The CDR3 totals 15 residues. DNA of the CDR3: TGTGCAAGTCGCTCCGGGGAGGGGACCTCCTACGAGCAGTACTTC. Encoded protein: CASRSGEGTSYEQYF.

The chain uses TRBV2 and TRBJ2-2, with 12 bases aligning to TRBD2. V was pared by 8 bases and J by 7 bases, with 8 bases of the junction left unmatched. Germline-derived CDR1 and CDR2 are SNHLY and FYNNEI. The length of the CDR3 is 15 residues. The CDR3 DNA follows: TGTGCCAGCGGTCGACTAGCGGGAGAGGGCGGGGAGCTGTTTTTT. Amino acids: CASGRLAGEGGELFF.

The rearrangement links TRBV7-8 to TRBJ1-4, with 10 bases aligning to TRBD1. With 1 base clipped from V and 4 bases from J, the junction kept 6 bases outside the gene matches. This CDR3 has 17 amino acids. Germline CDR1 and CDR2: SGHVS and FQNEAQ. This chain's CDR3 is CASSLVGTGVYNEKLFF. DNA for the CDR3: TGTGCCAGCAGCTTAGTTGGGACAGGGGTATATAATGAAAAACTGTTTTTT.